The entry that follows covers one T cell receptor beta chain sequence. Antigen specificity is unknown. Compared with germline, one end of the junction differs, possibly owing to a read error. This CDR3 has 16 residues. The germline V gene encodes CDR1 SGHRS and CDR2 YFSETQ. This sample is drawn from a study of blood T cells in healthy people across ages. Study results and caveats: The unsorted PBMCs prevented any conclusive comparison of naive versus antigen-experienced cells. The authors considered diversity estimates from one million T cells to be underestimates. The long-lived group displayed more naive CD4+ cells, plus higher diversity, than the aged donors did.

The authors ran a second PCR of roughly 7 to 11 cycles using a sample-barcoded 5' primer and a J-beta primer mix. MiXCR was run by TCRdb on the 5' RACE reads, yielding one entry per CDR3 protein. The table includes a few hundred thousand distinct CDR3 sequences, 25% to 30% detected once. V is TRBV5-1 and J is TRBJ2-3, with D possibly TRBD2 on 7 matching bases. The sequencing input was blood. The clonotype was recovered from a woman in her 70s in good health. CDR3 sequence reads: CASSLAGGASTDTQYF. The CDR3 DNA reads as TGTGCCAGCAGCCTCGCTGGGGGGGCCTCGACAGATACGCAGTATTTT.